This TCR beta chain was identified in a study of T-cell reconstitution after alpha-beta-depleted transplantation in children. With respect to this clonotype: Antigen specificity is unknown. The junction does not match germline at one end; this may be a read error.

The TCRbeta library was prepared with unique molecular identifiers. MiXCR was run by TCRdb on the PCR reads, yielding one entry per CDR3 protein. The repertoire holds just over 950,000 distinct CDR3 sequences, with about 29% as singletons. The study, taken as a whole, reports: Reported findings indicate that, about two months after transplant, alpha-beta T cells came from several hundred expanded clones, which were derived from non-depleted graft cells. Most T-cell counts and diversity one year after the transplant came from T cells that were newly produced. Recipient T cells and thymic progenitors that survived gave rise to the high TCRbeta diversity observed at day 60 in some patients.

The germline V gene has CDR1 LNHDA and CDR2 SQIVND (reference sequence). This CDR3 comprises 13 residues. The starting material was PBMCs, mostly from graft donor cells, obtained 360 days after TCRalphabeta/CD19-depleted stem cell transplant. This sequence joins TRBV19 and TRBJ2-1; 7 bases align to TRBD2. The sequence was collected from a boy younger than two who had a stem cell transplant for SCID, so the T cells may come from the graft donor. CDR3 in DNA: TGTGCCAGTAGTACAGGACTAGTGGATGAGCAGTCCTTC. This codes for CASSTGLVDEQSF.